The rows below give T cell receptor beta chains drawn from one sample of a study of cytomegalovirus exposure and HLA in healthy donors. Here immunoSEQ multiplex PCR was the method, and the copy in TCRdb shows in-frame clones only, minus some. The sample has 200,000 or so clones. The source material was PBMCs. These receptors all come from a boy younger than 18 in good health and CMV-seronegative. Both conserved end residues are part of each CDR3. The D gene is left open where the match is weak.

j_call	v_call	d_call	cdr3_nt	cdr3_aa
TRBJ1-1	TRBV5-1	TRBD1	TGCGCCAGCAGCGTGACAGGGGGAGAAGCTTTCTTT	CASSVTGGEAFF
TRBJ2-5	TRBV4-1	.	TGCGCCAGCAGCCCAGGACCCGGGGGGACCCAGTACTTC	CASSPGPGGTQYF
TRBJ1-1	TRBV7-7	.	TGTGCCAGCAGCTTATCCGGGAACACTGAAGCTTTCTTT	CASSLSGNTEAFF
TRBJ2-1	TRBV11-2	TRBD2	TGTGCCAGCAGCTCCGGACTAGCGGGGGGGATGGAGCAGTTCTTC	CASSSGLAGGMEQFF
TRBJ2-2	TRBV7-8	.	TGTGCCAGCAGCCAAGGCCGTGGGCTGGGGGAGCTGTTTTTT	CASSQGRGLGELFF
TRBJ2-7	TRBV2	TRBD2	TGTGCCAGCAGCGCCGGACTAGCGGGAGGAGGGTACGAGCAGTACTTC	CASSAGLAGGGYEQYF
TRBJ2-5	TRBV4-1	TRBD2	TGCGCCAGCAGCCAAGTTGAGCGGGGGGTTGCAGAGACCCAGTACTTC	CASSQVERGVAETQYF
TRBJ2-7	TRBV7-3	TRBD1	TGTGCCAGCAGCCCCAGCGGGACAGGGGCCCACGAGCAGTACTTC	CASSPSGTGAHEQYF
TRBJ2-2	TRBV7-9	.	TGTGCCAGCAGCTTAGTCTTCACCGGGGAGCTGTTTTTT	CASSLVFTGELFF
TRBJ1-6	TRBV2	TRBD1	TGTGCCAGCGGTGACAGGGGGAAGAATTCACCCCTCCACTTT	CASGDRGKNSPLHF
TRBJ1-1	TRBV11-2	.	TGTGCCAGCAGCTTAGATCAGAAGGACTTAGCTTTCTTT	CASSLDQKDLAFF
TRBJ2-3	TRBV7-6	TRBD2	TGTGCCAGCAGCTTAGTCGGTAGCGGGGGCCTTGGATCATATTTCACAGATACGCAGTATTTT	CASSLVGSGGLGSYFTDTQYF
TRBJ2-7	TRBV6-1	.	TGTGCCAGCAGAGACCTAAGGGGGTACTACGAGCAGTACTTC	CASRDLRGYYEQYF
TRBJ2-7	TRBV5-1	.	TGCGCCAGCAGCTTGGCGGGATCCGATTACGAGCAGTACTTC	CASSLAGSDYEQYF
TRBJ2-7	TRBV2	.	TGTGCCACGGGTGAGAGTTTCTCCTACGAGCAGTACTTC	CATGESFSYEQYF
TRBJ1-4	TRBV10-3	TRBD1	TGTGCCATCAGTGACCCGGGACAGGCGAATGAAAAACTGTTTTTT	CAISDPGQANEKLFF
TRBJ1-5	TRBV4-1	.	TGCGCCAGCAGCCAAGTAGGGGAGCCCCAGCATTTT	CASSQVGEPQHF
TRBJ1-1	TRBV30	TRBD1	TGTGCCTGCCTTAAAGTGAGCGGGACAGGCCGTAACACTGAAGCTTTCTTT	CACLKVSGTGRNTEAFF
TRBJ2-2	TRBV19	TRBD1	TGTGCCAGTAGAAGCCTCCGGGACAGCAACACCGGGGAGCTGTTTTTT	CASRSLRDSNTGELFF
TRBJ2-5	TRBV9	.	TGTGCCAGCTCCGTCGCAGGCCAAGAGACCCAGTACTTC	CASSVAGQETQYF
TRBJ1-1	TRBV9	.	TGTGCCAGCAGCGTAGCGGGGTCAGTTGAAGCTTTCTTT	CASSVAGSVEAFF
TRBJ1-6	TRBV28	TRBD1	TGTGCCAGCTCGGACAGGGTTAATTCACCCCTCCACTTT	CASSDRVNSPLHF
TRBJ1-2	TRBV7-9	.	TGTGCCAGCAGCCCAGCGGGGTTTTATGGCTACACCTTC	CASSPAGFYGYTF
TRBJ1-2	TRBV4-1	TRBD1	TGCGCCAGCAGCCAAGTAATAGAAATGGGACAGACCGACTATGGCTACACCTTC	CASSQVIEMGQTDYGYTF
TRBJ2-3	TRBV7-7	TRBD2	TGTGCCAGCAGCCAACGGGGGGGCCCCACAGATACGCAGTATTTT	CASSQRGGPTDTQYF
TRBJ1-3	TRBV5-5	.	TGTGCCAGCAGCAACACGCCCCTCTCTGGAAACACCATATATTTT	CASSNTPLSGNTIYF
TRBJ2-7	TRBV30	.	TGTGCCTGGAGTGCCGGGGACTACGAGCAGTACTTC	CAWSAGDYEQYF
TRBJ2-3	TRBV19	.	TGTGCCAGTAGGATCGGGACATCTAGCACAGATACGCAGTATTTT	CASRIGTSSTDTQYF
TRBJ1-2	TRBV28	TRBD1	TGTGCCAGCAGCAGACCGACAGGGGGTAATGATGGCTACACCTTC	CASSRPTGGNDGYTF
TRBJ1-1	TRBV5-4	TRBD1	TGTGCCAGCAGCTTGGCAGGACAGGGGAGGACTGAAGCTTTCTTT	CASSLAGQGRTEAFF
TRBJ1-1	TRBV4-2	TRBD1	TGTGCCAGCAGCCGAGAAACACAGGGGGAATCTGAAGCTTTCTTT	CASSRETQGESEAFF
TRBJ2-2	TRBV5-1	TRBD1	TGCGCCAGCAGTTACCAGGGGGATACCGGGGAGCTGTTTTTT	CASSYQGDTGELFF
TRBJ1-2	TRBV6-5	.	TGTGCCAGCAGTTCGGGGGGCCCCTTAGGTGGCTACACCTTC	CASSSGGPLGGYTF
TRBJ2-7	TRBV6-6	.	TGTGCCAGCAGTTCGTATTACGAGCAGTACTTC	CASSSYYEQYF
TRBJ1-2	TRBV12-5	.	TGTGCTAGTGGTTCGGGACTTCTTAACTATGGCTACACCTTC	CASGSGLLNYGYTF
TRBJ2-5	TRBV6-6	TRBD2	TGTGCCGTTAGGACTAGCGGGGGGTTATACCAAGAGACCCAGTACTTC	CAVRTSGGLYQETQYF
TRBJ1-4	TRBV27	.	TGTGCCAGCAGTCGGGCGGGAAATGAAAAACTGTTTTTT	CASSRAGNEKLFF
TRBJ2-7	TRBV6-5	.	TGTGCCAGCAGCCCACAAACACAGACCTACGAGCAGTACTTC	CASSPQTQTYEQYF
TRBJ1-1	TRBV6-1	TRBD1	TGTGCCAGCAGTGAACGGGACAGACTGAACACTGAAGCTTTCTTT	CASSERDRLNTEAFF
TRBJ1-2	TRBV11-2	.	TGTGCCAGCAGCTTAGGTCAGGGGCCCATCTATGGCTACACCTTC	CASSLGQGPIYGYTF
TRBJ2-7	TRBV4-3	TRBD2	TGCGCCAGCAGCCAAGTGACTAGCGGGGGTTCGGGGCAGTACTTC	CASSQVTSGGSGQYF